This T cell receptor beta chain was sequenced during a study of neoadjuvant anti-PD-1 for oral cavity cancer. Trimming cost V 0 bases and J 3 bases, with 9 bases left between them. CDR1 is LGHNA and CDR2 is YNFKEQ in the germline V gene. The CDR3 covers 14 residues. Study outcomes and limitations: Non-responders to neoadjuvant nivolumab had significantly more clonal PBMC T cells than responders. Only three patients per response group were TCR-analyzed; validation needed.

Analysis of PBMCs was direct, with no culture step. Notes on this clone: Its antigen is undetermined.

Produced via immunoSEQ multiplex PCR; TCRdb's table is partial and in-frame only. The sample shows more than 6,500 clones, about 69% of them seen only once. This clonotype was obtained from a person aged 40-85 years with oral cavity squamous cell carcinoma. The J gene is TRBJ2-7, the V gene TRBV4-2, with no clear D. Source: PBMCs, taken before nivolumab (anti-PD-1) treatment. The CDR3 region is CASSQDRADYEQYF. CDR3 in DNA: TGTGCCAGCAGCCAAGATCGGGCAGACTACGAGCAGTACTTC.